The clone carrying this T cell receptor beta chain is labeled as medium-sized. This CDR3 contains 15 residues. Germline V gene sequence: CDR1 MNHEY, CDR2 SVGEGT. V was pared by 10 bases and J by 0 bases, with 5 bases of the junction left unmatched. TCRdb itself ran the 5' RACE reads through MiXCR, one entry per CDR3 protein. The table records 26,000 or so distinct CDR3 sequences, just over 4% of them present only once. These data are taken from a study of early T cells in non-severe SARS-CoV-2 infection. Whole-study context: Chains were unpaired, as sequencing was done on bulk RNA from unsorted whole blood.

The J gene is TRBJ2-6, the V gene TRBV6-2 or TRBV6-3; TRBD1 matches 8 bases. The source of this sequence is an adult who was a healthcare worker with PCR-confirmed SARS-CoV-2 infection or an uninfected control (not recorded which). The sample was whole blood. CDR3 loop: CATRDRLSGANVLTF. DNA of the CDR3: TGTGCCACCAGGGACAGGCTCTCTGGGGCCAACGTCCTGACTTTC.